This TCR beta chain was observed in a study of STAT5B mutations in CD4+ large granular lymphocyte leukemia. V was clipped by 1 base and J by 4 bases, with 13 bases between them. CDR1 is KGHSH and CDR2 is LQKENI in the germline V gene. CDR3 length equals 16 residues. Concerning this clone: Its specificity is not known.

Sequencing was at survey level. TCRdb's table, derived via immunoSEQ multiplex PCR, lists solely in-frame clones and lacks some. The profile shows about 38,000 clones, roughly 85% of them singletons. General observations from the study: Top patient clones used TRBV06 genes more often: 8/27 versus 2/35 in controls. Without putative leukemic clones, patient CD4-sorted repertoires remained more clonal than healthy CD4+ repertoires. No patients shared main leukemic clonotypes, though 25% to 30% appeared at low frequency elsewhere.

V gene TRBV18 combines with J gene TRBJ2-2; the D gene could be TRBD1 or TRBD2 (5 bases each). What was sequenced was CD4+ T cells from blood buffy coats. The clonotype originates from a human donor in good health. CDR3 protein: CASSPRGLLGTGELFF. CDR3 coding DNA: TGTGCCAGCTCACCACGGGGGTTACTTGGCACCGGGGAGCTGTTTTTT.